This entry describes one TCR beta chain. Germline V gives CDR1 MNHEY, CDR2 SVGAGI. The junction had 2 bases not matched to a gene; V was cut back by 5 bases and J by 5 bases. This CDR3 region has 13 residues. These data belong to a study of blood T cell repertoires in COVID-19. This table comes from immunoSEQ multiplex PCR, and its TCRdb copy is limited to in-frame clones, with some not included. The sample includes roughly 34,000 clones, about 92% of them seen just once. This chain links TRBV6-5 with TRBJ1-1; 10 bases are shared with TRBD1. This TCR came from a man older than 75 with acute or convalescent COVID-19. Sample: peripheral blood. CDR3 loop: CASSTDRGTEAFF. The DNA of the CDR3 is TGTGCCAGCAGTACGGACAGGGGGACTGAAGCTTTCTTT.